The sequence of this TCR beta chain was determined in a study of shared clonotypes between healthy human individuals. Only CD45RO-negative cells positively selected for CCR7 counted as naive CD8 cells, so terminally differentiated effector memory CD45RA+ cells were excluded. Study outcomes and limitations: Rarefaction indicated that sorted-subset sequencing remained incomplete although depth was large. How much donors shared clonotypes was expected to be affected by sequencing depth.

Assay used: immunoSEQ multiplex PCR; TCRdb lists only in-frame clones, some missing. The data hold approximately 2,000,000 clones, with approximately 92% observed a single time. Details on this clone: Antigen unknown.

The CDR3 totals 18 residues. V lost 0 bases and J lost 4, with 20 bases in between. Germline CDR1 is SGDLS and CDR2 is YYNGEE. The chain is built from TRBV9 and TRBJ1-3; perhaps TRBD1 as D (6 bases). Sequencing input: naive CD8+ T cells from PBMCs. The clonotype originates from a man in his late teens or twenties in good health. Some clones in this sample may be carry-over from other donors' samples. Here the CDR3 reads CASSVAQKGGGQGNTIYF. The CDR3 DNA reads as TGTGCCAGCAGCGTAGCCCAAAAAGGCGGGGGGCAAGGAAACACCATATATTTT.